These T cell receptor beta chains were read from a single sample in a study of blood T cell repertoires in COVID-19. Sequencing was performed with immunoSEQ multiplex PCR; in TCRdb, only in-frame clones are kept and a portion is missing. The table lists 130,000 or so clones, 88% of them singletons. The specimen sequenced was peripheral blood. The receptors stem from a man between 60 and 75 years old with active or convalescent COVID-19. Each CDR3 is given with its conserved first and last residue.

v_call	j_call	cdr3_aa
TRBV10-3	TRBJ1-5	CAISEGRGSNQPQHF
TRBV18	TRBJ1-6	CASSPGSGRTYNSPLHF
TRBV3-1/TRBV3-2	TRBJ2-7	CASSQVSTGSGSYEQYF
TRBV18	TRBJ1-1	CASSPLRGLPNTEAFF
TRBV7-9	TRBJ2-3	CASSSLEGRTDTQYF
TRBV3-1/TRBV3-2	TRBJ1-4	CASSQRSNEKLFF
TRBV7-2	TRBJ2-2	CASSLALVVSTGELFF
TRBV14	TRBJ2-1	CASSQEAFRAGGPGYNEQFF
TRBV7-3	TRBJ2-1	CASSLSSGGRHNEQFF
TRBV3-1/TRBV3-2	TRBJ2-5	CASSQAHRLLETQYF
TRBV5-4	TRBJ1-2	CASSFTGGAGYGYTF
TRBV12-3/TRBV12-4	TRBJ2-7	CASTKIGSYEQYF
TRBV7-2	TRBJ1-6	CASSLTRQSLYSPLHF
TRBV11-1	TRBJ2-5	CASSSDRVQTQYF
TRBV3-1/TRBV3-2	TRBJ2-7	CASSSSGTISYEQYF
TRBV10-3	TRBJ2-5	CAISESASGKGETQYF
TRBV3-1/TRBV3-2	TRBJ1-1	CASSPYEGRGSSEAFF
TRBV12-3/TRBV12-4	TRBJ2-7	CASSLGEHEQYF
TRBV18	TRBJ1-1	CASSEGGNTEAFF
TRBV28	TRBJ2-1	CASSSGDLYNEQFF
TRBV2	TRBJ1-2	CASSESRSVGTGIGGYTF
TRBV4-2	TRBJ1-1	CASSQGAGRTEAFF